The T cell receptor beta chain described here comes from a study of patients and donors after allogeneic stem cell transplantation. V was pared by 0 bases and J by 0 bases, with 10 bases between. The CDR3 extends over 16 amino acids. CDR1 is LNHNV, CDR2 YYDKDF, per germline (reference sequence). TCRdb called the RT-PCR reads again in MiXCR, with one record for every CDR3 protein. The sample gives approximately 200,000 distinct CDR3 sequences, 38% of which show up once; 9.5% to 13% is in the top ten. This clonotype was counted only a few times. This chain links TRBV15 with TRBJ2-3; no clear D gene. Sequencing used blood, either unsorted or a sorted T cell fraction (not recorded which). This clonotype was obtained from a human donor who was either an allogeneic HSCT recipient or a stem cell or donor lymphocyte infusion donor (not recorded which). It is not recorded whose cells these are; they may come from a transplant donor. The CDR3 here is CATSRDPGASTDTQYF. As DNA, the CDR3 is TGTGCCACCAGCAGAGATCCAGGTGCTAGCACAGATACGCAGTATTTT.